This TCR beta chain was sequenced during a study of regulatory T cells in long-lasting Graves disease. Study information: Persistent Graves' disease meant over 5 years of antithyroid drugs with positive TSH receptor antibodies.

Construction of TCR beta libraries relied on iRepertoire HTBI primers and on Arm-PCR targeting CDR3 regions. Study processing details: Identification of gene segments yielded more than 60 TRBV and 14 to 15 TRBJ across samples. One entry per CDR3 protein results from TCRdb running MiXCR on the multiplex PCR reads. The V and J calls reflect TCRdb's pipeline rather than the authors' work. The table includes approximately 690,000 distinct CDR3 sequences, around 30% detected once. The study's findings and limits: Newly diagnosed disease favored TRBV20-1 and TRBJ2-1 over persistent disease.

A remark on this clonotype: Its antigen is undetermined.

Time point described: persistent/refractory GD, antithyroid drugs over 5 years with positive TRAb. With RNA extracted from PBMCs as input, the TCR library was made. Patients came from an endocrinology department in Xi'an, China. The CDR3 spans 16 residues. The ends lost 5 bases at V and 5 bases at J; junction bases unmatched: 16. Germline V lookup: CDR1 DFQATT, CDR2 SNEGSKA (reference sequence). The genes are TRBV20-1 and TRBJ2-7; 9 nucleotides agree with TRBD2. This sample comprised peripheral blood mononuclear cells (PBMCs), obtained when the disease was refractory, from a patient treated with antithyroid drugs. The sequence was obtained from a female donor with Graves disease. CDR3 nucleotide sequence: TGCAGTGCTGAGGAGCTACTTAGCGGGAGATTCGACGAGCAGTACTTC. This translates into CSAEELLSGRFDEQYF.